One and the same sample provided the 23 T cell receptor beta chains below, sequenced in a study of T cell repertoires in cytomegalovirus infection. One entry per CDR3 protein results from TCRdb running MiXCR on the reads. The table records a few hundred thousand distinct CDR3 sequences, 42% of them present only once. Their target antigens are unknown. Sequenced material: cultured PBMCs, taken from culture after CMV antigen stimulation. The receptors come from a human donor in good health (CMV status not recorded). Some clones in this sample may be carry-over from other donors' samples.

This clonotype has more than one count but fewer than ten. Here the CDR3 reads CASIGGVWGYEQYF. The CDR3 DNA sequence: TGTGCCAGCATCGGAGGGGTATGGGGCTACGAGCAGTACTTC. The genes are TRBV2 and TRBJ2-7; perhaps TRBD2 as D (6 bases). CDR1 and CDR2 (germline): SNHLY, FYNNEI. The V end lost 7 bases, the J end lost 3 bases, and 16 bases lay between the germline ends. There are 14 residues in the CDR3.

Details on this clonotype: One end of the junction is discordant with germline, which a read error may explain. The chain combines TRBV4-1 with TRBJ1-2; D not resolved. Germline loops: CDR1 MGHRA, CDR2 YSYEKL. The length of the CDR3 is 13 residues. In nucleotides, the CDR3 is TGTGCCAGCCGGGCAGATGACAACTATGGCTACACCTTC. As protein: CASRADDNYGYTF.

A single count supports this clonotype. J is TRBJ1-4 and V is TRBV19; possibly TRBD1 for D (5 bases). This CDR3 has 13 residues. Trimming removed 4 bases from V and 5 bases from J, with 8 bases in between. The germline gives CDR1 LNHDA, CDR2 SQIVND (reference sequence). The CDR3 bases are TGTGCCAGTAGTACCCACAGGAATGAAAAACTGTTTTTT. Its translation is CASSTHRNEKLFF.

The chain uses TRBV6-5 and TRBJ2-1; D uncertain. This CDR3 contains 16 residues. Germline CDR1 and CDR2: MNHEY and SVGAGI. V was cut by 8 bases and J by 0 bases, with 17 bases left in between. Here the CDR3 reads CASGRPRRNSYNEQFF. CDR3 coding DNA: TGTGCCAGCGGAAGACCTCGGCGGAACTCCTACAATGAGCAGTTCTTC.

The chain joins TRBV4-1 to TRBJ2-1; 13 nucleotides line up with TRBD2. Germline V gene data show CDR1 as MGHRA and CDR2 as YSYEKL. With 4 bases clipped from V and 5 bases from J, the junction kept 5 bases outside the gene matches. The CDR3 loop spans 16 amino acids. The CDR3 sequence: CASSRWTSGSDNEQFF. CDR3 DNA: TGCGCCAGCAGCCGGTGGACTAGCGGGAGTGACAATGAGCAGTTCTTC.

This clonotype has only a few counts. J is TRBJ1-2 and V is TRBV12-5; D may be TRBD1 (6 bases). Germline V CDR1 and CDR2: LGHNT, FRNRAP. The CDR3 has 16 amino acids. V dropped 5 bases and J dropped 1 base, with 17 bases sitting between them. The CDR3 DNA sequence: TGTGCTAGTGGTCCCGCCGGGACAAGGGTTAACTATGGCTACACCTTC. This codes for CASGPAGTRVNYGYTF.

The gene calls are TRBV20-1 and TRBJ1-2; possible D gene TRBD1, 6 bases. The germline V gene encodes CDR1 DFQATT and CDR2 SNEGSKA (reference sequence). Trimming removed 6 bases at V and 6 bases at J, with 17 bases between. The CDR3 has 13 amino acids. CDR3 protein: CSAAHRASHGYTF. The CDR3 nucleotides read TGCAGTGCAGCCCACAGGGCGAGTCATGGCTACACCTTC.

This clonotype showed up many times. The V gene is TRBV7-2, the J gene TRBJ2-3; D is undetermined. This CDR3 comprises 15 residues. Between the trimmed V and J ends, which lost 7 bases and 0 bases, there was a span of 14 bases. From germline, CDR1 is SGHTA and CDR2 FQGNSA. The CDR3 DNA follows: TGTGCCAGCACTCACGGGCCCCAGAGCACAGATACGCAGTATTTT. Translation: CASTHGPQSTDTQYF.

This clonotype showed up just once. The gene calls are TRBV7-2 and TRBJ1-3; tentative D call: TRBD1 (5 bases). The germline V and J ends were trimmed by 1 base and 1 base, with 11 bases remaining between them. Germline V gene data show CDR1 as SGHTA and CDR2 as FQGNSA. The CDR3 totals 16 residues. The CDR3 DNA sequence: TGTGCCAGCAGCTTAGTTCTGGGGGGTTCTGGAAACACCATATATTTT. As protein: CASSLVLGGSGNTIYF.

The gene calls are TRBV7-2 and TRBJ1-2; the D is unclear. The CDR3 spans 13 residues. Trimming pared 5 bases from V and 4 bases from J, leaving 11 bases between. Per germline, CDR1 SGHTA and CDR2 FQGNSA. CDR3 sequence: CASSPTAIYGYTF. The CDR3 nucleotides read TGTGCCAGCAGCCCCACGGCAATCTATGGCTACACCTTC.

This clonotype was seen just once. The chain is built from TRBV19 and TRBJ2-1; 8 nucleotides match TRBD2. The junction had 12 bases not matched to a gene; V was cut back by 7 bases and J by 7 bases. The CDR3 is 15 amino acids. Germline V lookup: CDR1 LNHDA, CDR2 SQIVND (reference sequence). The CDR3 sequence: CASTEESGGRNEQFF. The CDR3 bases are TGTGCCAGTACTGAGGAGAGCGGGGGACGGAATGAGCAGTTCTTC.

The CDR3 reads CATWGGAQAFF. Here the CDR3 DNA reads TGTGCCACCTGGGGGGGGGCACAAGCTTTCTTT. This chain joins TRBV2 and TRBJ1-1, with D perhaps matching TRBD1 (6 bases). The CDR3 covers 11 residues. Looked up from germline, CDR1 is SNHLY and CDR2 is FYNNEI. V lost 10 bases, J lost 9 bases, and 15 bases lay in between.

The chain employs TRBV10-3 and TRBJ2-5; possibly TRBD1 for D (5 bases). CDR3 length: 14 amino acids. V was shortened by 6 bases and J by 5 bases, with 16 bases between the two germline ends. The V gene's germline CDR1 is ENHRY and CDR2 SYGVKD. DNA for the CDR3: TGTGCCATCAGCCCGATGGGGCCAAGGGAGACCCAGTACTTC. Its translation: CAISPMGPRETQYF.

The V gene is TRBV7-7, the J gene TRBJ2-1, with D perhaps TRBD2 (6 bases). There are 15 residues in the CDR3. V was cut by 2 bases and J by 4 bases, with 12 bases left in between. The germline V gene encodes CDR1 SSHAT and CDR2 FNYEAQ (reference sequence). Written as DNA, the CDR3 is TGTGCCAGCAGCTTACTTGGCGGGACGTACAATGAGCAGTTCTTC. This translates into CASSLLGGTYNEQFF.

The chain is built from TRBV7-2 and TRBJ2-7; 8 bases are shared with TRBD1. Germline assignment: CDR1 SGHTA and CDR2 FQGNSA. J was trimmed by 4 bases and V by 4 bases; bases with no gene match: 9. The CDR3 covers 15 residues. The CDR3 bases are TGTGCCAGCAGCTCCGACCCCGACAGGGGTTACGAGCAGTACTTC. It is translated as CASSSDPDRGYEQYF.

V is TRBV7-3 and J is TRBJ1-1; 8 bases map to TRBD1. The trim removed 1 base at V and 1 base at J, leaving 5 bases unmatched. In germline, CDR1 is SGHTA, CDR2 FQGTGA. The CDR3 runs to 16 residues. The CDR3, as DNA: TGTGCCAGCAGCTTAATCTCCGGGACAGGGAACACTGAAGCTTTCTTT. It translates to CASSLISGTGNTEAFF.

There are a few counts of this clonotype. The rearrangement uses TRBV24-1 and TRBJ2-5; maybe TRBD2 (5 bases). V was pared by 6 bases and J by 5 bases, with 12 bases between. The germline gives CDR1 KGHDR, CDR2 SFDVKD. There are 13 residues in the CDR3. DNA of the CDR3: TGTGCCACCAGTAAAGATGGCGGGGAGACCCAGTACTTC. It is translated as CATSKDGGETQYF.

The V gene is TRBV6-6, the J gene TRBJ2-5; 9 bases map to TRBD2. Germline CDR1 MNHNY, CDR2 SVGAGI (reference sequence). The CDR3 is 15 amino acids. V gave up 6 bases and J gave up 5 bases; unmatched junction bases: 10. CDR3 loop: CASSPVAGARETQYF. The CDR3 region has the DNA TGTGCCAGCAGCCCTGTAGCGGGAGCTCGGGAGACCCAGTACTTC.

The chain uses TRBV12-3 or TRBV12-4 and TRBJ2-7, with D perhaps assigned TRBD1 or TRBD2 (5 bases each). V dropped 4 bases and J dropped 3 bases, with 13 bases sitting between them. CDR3 length: 14 amino acids. The chain's CDR3 is CASSSLRDLYEQYF. As DNA, the CDR3 is TGTGCCAGCAGTTCCCTCCGGGACCTCTACGAGCAGTACTTC.

The gene calls are TRBV6-2 or TRBV6-3 and TRBJ2-6; D unresolved. Trimming left V 0 bases short and J 4 bases short, with 4 bases between. The germline CDR1 and CDR2 sequences are MNHEY and SVGEGT. The CDR3 contains 14 residues. CDR3 nucleotide sequence: TGTGCCAGCAGTTACTCGAGGGGGGCCAACGTCCTGACTTTC. Its translation: CASSYSRGANVLTF.

The chain employs TRBV20-1 and TRBJ2-3, with D possibly TRBD2 on 5 matching bases. The CDR3 is 13 amino acids. Germline-derived CDR1 and CDR2 are DFQATT and SNEGSKA (reference sequence). Trimming took off 3 bases at V and 3 bases at J, with 10 bases between the two ends. The CDR3 loop is CSARDEGTDTQYF. DNA of the CDR3: TGCAGTGCTAGGGACGAGGGAACAGATACGCAGTATTTT.

For this clonotype: A much larger clone differs from this one at a single base, so this may be a read error. The rearrangement uses TRBV7-2 and TRBJ2-7; D not certain. Germline V gene data show CDR1 as SGHTA and CDR2 as FQGNSA. This CDR3 is 11 amino acids long. CDR3 DNA sequence: TGTGCCGGCAGCTCGGTCTACGAGCAGTACTTC. Translation: CAGSSVYEQYF.

This chain links TRBV19 with TRBJ1-5; the match to TRBD1 covers 8 bases. CDR1 is LNHDA and CDR2 is SQIVND in the germline V gene (reference sequence). Losses at the gene ends were 4 bases for V and 8 bases for J; bases not matched to a gene: 13. CDR3 size: 16 residues. CDR3 DNA: TGTGCCAGTAGTACTCCCCGGACAGGGTCGGGGGAGCCCCAGCATTTT. Translating it yields CASSTPRTGSGEPQHF.